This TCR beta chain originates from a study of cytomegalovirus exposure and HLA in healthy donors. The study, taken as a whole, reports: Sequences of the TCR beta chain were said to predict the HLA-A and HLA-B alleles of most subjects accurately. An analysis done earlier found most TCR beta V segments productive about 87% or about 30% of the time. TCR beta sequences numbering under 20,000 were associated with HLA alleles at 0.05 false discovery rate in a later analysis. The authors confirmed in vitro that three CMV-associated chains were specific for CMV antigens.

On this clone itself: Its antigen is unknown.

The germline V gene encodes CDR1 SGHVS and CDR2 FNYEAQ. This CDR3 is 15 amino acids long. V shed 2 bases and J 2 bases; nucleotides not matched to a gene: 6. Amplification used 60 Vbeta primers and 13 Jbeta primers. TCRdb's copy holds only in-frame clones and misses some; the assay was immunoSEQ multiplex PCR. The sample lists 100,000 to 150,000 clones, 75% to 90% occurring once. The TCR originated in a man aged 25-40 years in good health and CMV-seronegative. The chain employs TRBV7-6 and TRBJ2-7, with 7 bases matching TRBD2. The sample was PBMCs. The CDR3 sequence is CASSLSWGGTYEQYF. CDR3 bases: TGTGCCAGCAGCTTAAGTTGGGGGGGGACCTACGAGCAGTACTTC.